The clone carrying this T cell receptor beta chain was seen just once. Antigen: not known. This entry is derived from a study of breast tumors, draining lymph nodes, adjacent tissues. V trimming: 6 bases; J trimming: 0 bases; junction bases outside the gene matches: 2. The V gene's germline CDR1 is SQVTM and CDR2 ANQGSEA. The CDR3 length is 13 residues. The lymph nodes were axillary draining lymph nodes from breast cancer patients. TCRdb used MiXCR to reprocess the multiplex PCR reads, holding one entry per CDR3 protein. Of around 230,000 distinct CDR3 sequences listed, 32% are singletons. Study findings and constraints: The lymph node origin of tumor T cells was framed as consistent with a hypothesis, not demonstrated. Tumor TCR diversity was below lymph nodes but above nontumor tissue. Data fit most tumor T cells coming from lymph node, expanding in tumor.

This receptor was identified in a female donor with breast cancer. Some clones in this sample may be carry-over from other donors' samples. V is TRBV29-1 and J is TRBJ2-3, with TRBD1 identical over 8 bases. The source material was axillary lymph node tissue. The CDR3 DNA is TGCAGCGTCTGGACAGGGAGCACAGATACGCAGTATTTT. This sequence encodes CSVWTGSTDTQYF.